One sample yielded the 23 T cell receptor beta chains listed below, sequenced in a study of shared clonotypes between healthy human individuals. The protocol was immunoSEQ multiplex PCR, while the TCRdb copy is restricted to in-frame clones and leaves out a portion. The table has 2 million or so clones, about 95% seen once. Terminally differentiated effector memory CD45RA+ cells were left out of the naive CD8 fraction, which was CD45RO-negative and positively selected for CCR7. The source material was naive CD8+ T cells sorted from blood. These TCRs come from a man aged 18 to 35 in good health.

The rearrangement uses TRBV5-8 and TRBJ2-7; D is unresolved. The length of the CDR3 is 12 residues. Trimming removed 0 bases from V and 9 bases from J, with 10 bases in between. In germline, CDR1 is SGHTS, CDR2 YDEGEE. The CDR3 sequence is CASSLGASWQYF. CDR3 bases: TGTGCCAGCAGCTTGGGGGCCTCATGGCAGTACTTC.

Worth noting for this clone: Different DNA sequences within this sample yield the same CDR3. The chain links TRBV5-1 to TRBJ2-3, with 14 bases fitting TRBD2. This CDR3 is 16 amino acids long. Germline loops: CDR1 SGHRS, CDR2 YFSETQ. J was trimmed by 3 bases and V by 0 bases; bases with no gene match: 0. CDR3 in DNA: TGCGCCAGCAGCTTGGGACTAGCGGGAGGGACAGATACGCAGTATTTT. Translated, it gives CASSLGLAGGTDTQYF.

This clone has only one observation. This chain uses TRBV7-8 with TRBJ2-7; 10 nucleotides match TRBD2. The ends lost 1 base at V and 5 bases at J; junction bases unmatched: 2. Germline V gene sequence: CDR1 SGHVS, CDR2 FQNEAQ. The CDR3 is 14 residues long. The CDR3 is CASSLGSGRDEQYF. The CDR3 DNA reads TGTGCCAGCAGCTTAGGGAGCGGGAGGGACGAGCAGTACTTC. Full variable domain (missing parts from reference TRBV7-8 and TRBJ2-7): GAGVSQSPRYKVAKRGQDVALRCDPISGHVSLFWYQQALGQGPEFLTYFQNEAQLDKSGLPSDRFFAERPEGSVSTLKIQRTQQEDSAVYLCASSLGSGRDEQYFGPGTRLTVT.

The chain links TRBV5-6 to TRBJ1-4; 11 nucleotides align to TRBD1. Germline loops: CDR1 SGHDT, CDR2 YYEEEE. V was pared by 4 bases and J by 0 bases, with 2 bases of the junction left unmatched. The CDR3 is made up of 16 amino acids. In DNA form, the CDR3 reads TGTGCCAGCAGCCCGGGACAGGGGGCAACTAATGAAAAACTGTTTTTT. This codes for CASSPGQGATNEKLFF.

This clone was seen a single time. J is TRBJ2-2 and V is TRBV5-6; D possibly matches TRBD1 or TRBD2 (5 bases each). The CDR3 has 16 amino acids. Deletions cut 4 bases from V and 7 bases from J, with 20 bases between. Germline-derived CDR1 and CDR2 are SGHDT and YYEEEE. The CDR3 reads CASSDAPGPMGGELFF. CDR3 DNA sequence: TGTGCCAGCAGCGATGCTCCGGGACCCATGGGCGGGGAGCTGTTTTTT.

In this sample, this clone turned up once. The V gene is TRBV25-1, the J gene TRBJ1-2; 7 bases are a match to TRBD1. This CDR3 has 14 amino acids. CDR1 and CDR2 (germline): MGHDK, SYGVNS. V was clipped by 5 bases and J by 3 bases; unmatched bases: 6. CDR3 nucleotides: TGTGCCAGCAGTTGGCAGGGGGAATACTATGGCTACACCTTC. Protein: CASSWQGEYYGYTF.

The rearrangement links TRBV13 to TRBJ2-7; D tentatively fits TRBD1 or TRBD2 (5 bases each). From germline, CDR1 is PRHDT and CDR2 FYEKMQ (reference sequence). The CDR3 extends over 15 amino acids. The V and J ends lost 5 bases and 1 base respectively, with 15 bases between them. As DNA, the CDR3 is TGTGCCAGCAGCGAGGGTCCAGGGTCTTCCTACGAGCAGTACTTC. This codes for CASSEGPGSSYEQYF.

The chain couples TRBV5-4 to TRBJ1-2; 7 bases agree with TRBD1. Trimming removed 3 bases from V and 10 bases from J; junction bases left unmatched: 9. This CDR3 contains 13 residues. Germline CDR1 SGHNT, CDR2 YYREEE (reference sequence). The CDR3 reads CASSSTGKRVYTF. As DNA, the CDR3 is TGTGCCAGCAGCTCGACAGGGAAGAGAGTCTACACCTTC.

The chain has TRBV19 and TRBJ1-1; 7 positions match TRBD1. The CDR3 consists of 15 residues. Germline CDR1 LNHDA, CDR2 SQIVND (reference sequence). Trimming took 5 bases from V and 7 from J; bases not matched to a gene: 13. The CDR3 sequence: CASSWRAGGLNEAFF. The CDR3, as DNA: TGTGCCAGTAGTTGGAGGGCAGGGGGATTAAATGAAGCTTTCTTT.

The chain uses TRBV11-2 and TRBJ2-5; TRBD1 matches at 7 bases. V trimming: 5 bases; J trimming: 4 bases; junction bases outside the gene matches: 4. The CDR3 totals 13 residues. The germline gives CDR1 SGHAT, CDR2 FQNNGV. DNA for the CDR3: TGTGCCAGCAGCCGTGACAGGGCAGAGACCCAGTACTTC. This codes for CASSRDRAETQYF.

This chain joins TRBV2 and TRBJ2-3; TRBD1 matches 9 bases. The CDR3 has 14 residues. The V gene's germline CDR1 is SNHLY and CDR2 FYNNEI. Losses at the gene ends were 8 bases for V and 2 bases for J; bases not matched to a gene: 5. In DNA, the CDR3 is TGTGCCAGCGAACAGGGGGCCCTCACAGATACGCAGTATTTT. Translated: CASEQGALTDTQYF.

For the CDR3, the DNA is TGTGCCAGCAGTTTCCCTCCGGGGACAGGGGTAAACACTGAAGCTTTCTTT. Protein: CASSFPPGTGVNTEAFF. This chain connects TRBV27 to TRBJ1-1, with TRBD1 matching over 10 bases. The CDR3 covers 17 residues. V dropped 3 bases and J dropped 2; count of bases not matched to a gene: 9. CDR1 MNHEY and CDR2 SMNVEV come from the germline V gene (reference sequence).

The rearrangement uses TRBV7-8 and TRBJ1-1; a possible D gene is TRBD1 (5 bases). CDR1 is SGHVS and CDR2 is FQNEAQ in the germline V gene. V shed 5 bases and J shed 8 bases, with 12 bases lying between them. CDR3 length: 12 amino acids. CDR3: CASSETWGEAFF. The CDR3 DNA follows: TGTGCCAGCAGCGAAACTTGGGGCGAAGCTTTCTTT.

The genes are TRBV5-6 and TRBJ1-2; the D gene is possibly TRBD1 (6 bases). V gave up 3 bases and J gave up 4 bases, with 13 bases separating them. CDR1 is SGHDT, CDR2 YYEEEE, per germline. The CDR3 has 14 residues. As DNA, the CDR3 is TGTGCCAGCAGCTATTCAGGGGCAAGCTATGGCTACACCTTC. This encodes CASSYSGASYGYTF.

The rearrangement links TRBV6-1 to TRBJ1-5; D remains ambiguous. V lost 4 bases and J lost 1, with 2 bases in between. The germline V gene has CDR1 MNHNS and CDR2 SASEGT. CDR3 size: 12 residues. The CDR3 loop reads CASSGSNQPQHF. The CDR3 coding sequence is TGTGCCAGCAGTGGAAGCAATCAGCCCCAGCATTTT.

The CDR3 region has the DNA TGTGCCAGCTCGTTTAGCGGGAGCGGAGAGCAGTACTTC. Encoded protein: CASSFSGSGEQYF. The chain couples TRBV11-2 to TRBJ2-7; 9 nucleotides align to TRBD2. Per germline, CDR1 SGHAT and CDR2 FQNNGV. The V segment lost 8 bases and the J segment 7 bases; nucleotides outside the gene matches: 9. CDR3 length equals 13 residues.

The genes are TRBV5-1 and TRBJ2-7, with TRBD2 matching 9 bases. The CDR3 runs 15 residues. The germline gives CDR1 SGHRS, CDR2 YFSETQ. V lost 4 bases to trimming and J lost 3 bases; unmatched junction nucleotides: 8. The CDR3 coding sequence is TGCGCCAGCAGCACCTCTAGCGGGGTAAGCTACGAGCAGTACTTC. Translation: CASSTSSGVSYEQYF.

The rearrangement joins TRBV19 to TRBJ2-7; tentatively, D is TRBD2 (5 bases). Germline V gene data show CDR1 as LNHDA and CDR2 as SQIVND (reference sequence). The CDR3 runs 13 residues. Trimming stripped 0 bases from V and 6 bases from J, with 9 bases between. Written as DNA, the CDR3 is TGTGCCAGTAGTATAGACCGGGAATCCGAGCAGTACTTC. This sequence encodes CASSIDRESEQYF.

V usage is TRBV11-2 and J usage is TRBJ1-1, with TRBD1 as a possible D gene (6 bases). The length of the CDR3 is 14 residues. The V gene lost 5 bases and the J gene lost 1 base, with 11 bases spanning the gap. CDR1 is SGHAT, CDR2 FQNNGV, per germline. The CDR3 region is CASSPMTGNTEAFF. Written as DNA, the CDR3 is TGTGCCAGCAGCCCAATGACAGGGAACACTGAAGCTTTCTTT. Together with reference TRBV11-2 and TRBJ1-1, the CDR3 gives the full variable domain: EAGVAQSPRYKIIEKRQSVAFWCNPISGHATLYWYQQILGQGPKLLIQFQNNGVVDDSQLPKDRFSAERLKGVDSTLKIQPAKLEDSAVYLCASSPMTGNTEAFFGQGTRLTVV.

The genes are TRBV6-5 and TRBJ2-2; perhaps TRBD1 as D (5 bases). V was trimmed by 2 bases and J by 4 bases, leaving 14 bases between them. Germline CDR1 reads MNHEY; CDR2 reads SVGAGI. The CDR3 runs 16 residues. CDR3: CASSYEAEQVTGELFF. The CDR3 DNA follows: TGTGCCAGCAGTTACGAGGCCGAACAGGTCACCGGGGAGCTGTTTTTT.

The gene calls are TRBV5-4 and TRBJ2-7; TRBD2 is a possible D gene (6 bases). This CDR3 contains 13 residues. Per the germline V gene, CDR1 is SGHNT and CDR2 is YYREEE (reference sequence). V was trimmed by 2 bases and J by 5 bases, leaving 11 bases between them. The CDR3 protein is CASSFPLAHEQYF. CDR3 in DNA: TGTGCCAGCAGCTTCCCACTAGCCCACGAGCAGTACTTC.

The rearrangement joins TRBV5-8 to TRBJ2-2; maybe TRBD1 (6 bases). CDR3 length: 17 amino acids. V dropped 4 bases and J dropped 1 base, with 17 bases sitting between them. Germline CDR1 SGHTS, CDR2 YDEGEE. The CDR3 sequence: CASSTVLGARNTGELFF. The CDR3 DNA sequence: TGTGCCAGCAGCACAGTGTTGGGGGCTAGGAACACCGGGGAGCTGTTTTTT.

This chain links TRBV10-3 with TRBJ1-1; D is ambiguous. Germline V gene sequence: CDR1 ENHRY, CDR2 SYGVKD. The CDR3 runs 15 residues. Trimming cost V 5 bases and J 8 bases, with 21 bases left between them. The CDR3 DNA reads TGTGCCATCAGTTTTTCCGGGTCTCCGGCGGGGGAAGCTTTCTTT. Residues: CAISFSGSPAGEAFF.